A single sample is the source of the 10 T cell receptor beta chains below, sequenced in a study of control samples from healthy donors and cancer patients. Repertoires were generated with immunoSEQ multiplex PCR, while TCRdb's copy carries only in-frame clones and drops some. The repertoire consists of 140,000 to 150,000 clones, with 91% occurring once and the leading ten covering about 3%. Sequencing was performed on blood. All receptors derive from a man aged 30 to 39 in good health.

The rearrangement joins TRBV4-2 to TRBJ1-5; D unclear. The CDR3 has 14 residues. Trimming removed 1 base at V and 0 bases at J, with 4 bases between. Germline assignment: CDR1 LGHNA and CDR2 YNFKEQ. DNA of the CDR3: TGTGCCAGCAGCCAAGGGGTTAGCAATCAGCCCCAGCATTTT. This sequence encodes CASSQGVSNQPQHF.

This clone was picked up a small number of times. The chain combines TRBV15 with TRBJ2-6; no clear D. Germline CDR1 and CDR2: LNHNV and YYDKDF (reference sequence). V gave up 1 base and J gave up 1 base, with 8 bases separating them. The CDR3 has 16 residues. In DNA, the CDR3 is TGTGCCACCAGCAGAGTCACAGTGTCTGGGGCCAACGTCCTGACTTTC. It is translated as CATSRVTVSGANVLTF. Filled out from reference TRBV15 and TRBJ2-6, the complete variable domain reads DAMVIQNPRYQVTQFGKPVTLSCSQTLNHNVMYWYQQKSSQAPKLLFHYYDKDFNNEADTPDNFQSRRPNTSFCFLDIRSPGLGDTAMYLCATSRVTVSGANVLTFGAGSRLTVL.

Worth noting for this clone: Within the sample, other DNA sequences also encode this same CDR3. The chain joins TRBV27 to TRBJ2-3, with D unresolved. There are 13 residues in the CDR3. Deletions cut 2 bases from V and 0 bases from J, with 3 bases between. Germline V CDR1 and CDR2: MNHEY, SMNVEV (reference sequence). CDR3 residues: CASSLDSTDTQYF. CDR3 DNA sequence: TGTGCCAGCAGTTTAGATAGCACAGATACGCAGTATTTT.

V is TRBV7-9 and J is TRBJ1-1; possible D gene TRBD1, 6 bases. Trimming pared 5 bases from V and 6 bases from J, leaving 13 bases between. The CDR3 runs 13 residues. Germline-derived CDR1 and CDR2 are SEHNR and FQNEAQ (reference sequence). CDR3 in DNA: TGTGCCAGCAGCCAGACAGGTCTGTCTGAAGCTTTCTTT. Translation: CASSQTGLSEAFF.

J is TRBJ1-1 and V is TRBV15; D unclear. Germline CDR1 is LNHNV and CDR2 is YYDKDF (reference sequence). The CDR3 runs to 14 residues. Trimming cost V 3 bases and J 2 bases, with 10 bases left between them. The DNA for the CDR3 is TGTGCCACCAGCAGGACTCGACTTAACACTGAAGCTTTCTTT. Protein: CATSRTRLNTEAFF.

This chain links TRBV5-4 with TRBJ1-2; weak D call: TRBD1 (6 bases). Germline-derived CDR1 and CDR2 are SGHNT and YYREEE (reference sequence). Trimming cost V 0 bases and J 1 base, with 10 bases left between them. The CDR3 is 15 amino acids. In DNA form, the CDR3 reads TGTGCCAGCAGCTTGGCTGGGGGCAGTAACTATGGCTACACCTTC. Protein product: CASSLAGGSNYGYTF.

The chain employs TRBV28 and TRBJ2-1; 9 nucleotides line up with TRBD1. V gave up 1 base and J gave up 5 bases; unmatched junction bases: 12. The germline V gene encodes CDR1 MDHEN and CDR2 SYDVKM. The CDR3 contains 18 residues. The CDR3 sequence: CASSLYDLGTGPDNEQFF. The CDR3 nucleotides read TGTGCCAGCAGTTTATACGACCTCGGGACAGGGCCCGACAATGAGCAGTTCTTC.

This clone was counted a single time. The V and J genes are TRBV19 and TRBJ1-2; TRBD1 matches 9 bases. This CDR3 is built from 14 residues. The trim removed 5 bases at V and 4 bases at J, leaving 5 bases unmatched. Germline V gives CDR1 LNHDA, CDR2 SQIVND (reference sequence). CDR3 region: CASSADRGGYGYTF. CDR3 in DNA: TGTGCCAGTAGTGCGGACAGGGGAGGCTATGGCTACACCTTC.

This clone has only a few counts. The chain couples TRBV25-1 to TRBJ1-5; D is undetermined. CDR1 MGHDK and CDR2 SYGVNS come from the germline V gene. Trimming cost V 1 base and J 12 bases, with 13 bases left between them. The CDR3 extends over 13 amino acids. For the CDR3, the DNA is TGTGCCAGCAGTGAATTTGGTAACGACGTCCAGCATTTT. Its translation is CASSEFGNDVQHF.

The chain carries TRBV19 and TRBJ1-3; a weak D match, TRBD1 (5 bases). The germline V gene has CDR1 LNHDA and CDR2 SQIVND (reference sequence). CDR3 length: 14 amino acids. Trimming shortened V by 7 bases and J by 2 bases, and 12 bases separated the two germline ends. The CDR3 DNA follows: TGTGCCAGTAACCAGGGAAACACTGGAAACACCATATATTTT. Amino acids: CASNQGNTGNTIYF.